This entry describes one T cell receptor beta chain. The data were taken from a study of blood T cell repertoires in COVID-19. Study at large: Donors in the United States, Italy and Spain gave samples during acute or convalescent COVID-19. T cells, B-cell-depleted T cells, or PBMCs supplied cDNA or gDNA.

As handled by the study authors: Researchers report that nucleated cell counts were estimated from reference gene primer amplification. Profiled with immunoSEQ multiplex PCR; TCRdb holds only in-frame clones, not every one. D and trimming come from the DNA, and the V and J calls and clone size come from that table. This sample carries 250,000 to 350,000 clones, roughly 80% of them seen once, and the ten largest clones take 1.4% to 1.5%. Seattle cases were enrolled at active infection and followed longitudinally. The V segment lost 5 bases and the J segment 4 bases; nucleotides outside the gene matches: 6. The CDR3 runs to 15 residues. In germline, CDR1 is MNHEY, CDR2 SVGAGI.

The specimen was peripheral blood. This TCR was sampled from a human donor with COVID-19, enrolled during active disease. The donor label of this sample is uncertain. The chain employs TRBV6-5 and TRBJ2-1; 9 bases agree with TRBD2. The CDR3 sequence: CASSRETSGYNEQFF. CDR3 nucleotide sequence: TGTGCCAGCAGTCGGGAGACTAGCGGATACAATGAGCAGTTCTTC.